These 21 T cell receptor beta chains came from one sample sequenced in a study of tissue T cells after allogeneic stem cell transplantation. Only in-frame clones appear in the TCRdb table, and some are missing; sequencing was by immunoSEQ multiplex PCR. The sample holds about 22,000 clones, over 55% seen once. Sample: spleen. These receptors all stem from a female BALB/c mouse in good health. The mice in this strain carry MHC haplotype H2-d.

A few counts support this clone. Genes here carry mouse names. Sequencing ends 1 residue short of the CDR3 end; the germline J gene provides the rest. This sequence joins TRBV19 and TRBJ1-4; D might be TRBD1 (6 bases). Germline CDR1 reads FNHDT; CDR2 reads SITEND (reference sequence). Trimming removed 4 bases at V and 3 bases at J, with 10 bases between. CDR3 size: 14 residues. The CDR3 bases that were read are TGTGCCAGCAGTCTCGGGACAACCAACGAAAGATTATTT. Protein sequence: CASSLGTTNERLF. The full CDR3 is CASSLGTTNERLFF.

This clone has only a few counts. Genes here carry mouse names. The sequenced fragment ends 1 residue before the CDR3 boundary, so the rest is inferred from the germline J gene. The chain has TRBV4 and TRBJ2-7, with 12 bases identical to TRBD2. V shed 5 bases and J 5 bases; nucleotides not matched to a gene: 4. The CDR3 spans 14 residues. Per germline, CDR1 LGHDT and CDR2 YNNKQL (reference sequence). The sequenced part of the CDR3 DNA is TGTGCCAGCAGCCCCCGGGACTGGGGGGATGAACAGTAC. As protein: CASSPRDWGDEQY. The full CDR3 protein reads CASSPRDWGDEQYF.

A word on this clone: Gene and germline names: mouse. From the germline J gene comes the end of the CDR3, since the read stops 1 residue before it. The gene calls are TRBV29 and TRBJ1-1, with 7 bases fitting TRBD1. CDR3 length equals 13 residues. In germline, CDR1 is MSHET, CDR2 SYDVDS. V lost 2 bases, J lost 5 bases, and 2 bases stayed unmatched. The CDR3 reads CASSLGDRTEVFF. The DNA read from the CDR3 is TGTGCTAGCAGTTTAGGGGACAGAACAGAAGTCTTC.

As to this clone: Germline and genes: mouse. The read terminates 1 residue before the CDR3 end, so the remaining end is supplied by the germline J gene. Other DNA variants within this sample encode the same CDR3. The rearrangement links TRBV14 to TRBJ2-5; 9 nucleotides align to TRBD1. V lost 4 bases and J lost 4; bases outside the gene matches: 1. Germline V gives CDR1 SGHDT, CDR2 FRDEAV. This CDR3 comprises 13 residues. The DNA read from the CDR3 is TGTGCCAGCAGTCGGGACAGGGAAGACACCCAGTAC. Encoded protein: CASSRDREDTQY. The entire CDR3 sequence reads CASSRDREDTQYF.

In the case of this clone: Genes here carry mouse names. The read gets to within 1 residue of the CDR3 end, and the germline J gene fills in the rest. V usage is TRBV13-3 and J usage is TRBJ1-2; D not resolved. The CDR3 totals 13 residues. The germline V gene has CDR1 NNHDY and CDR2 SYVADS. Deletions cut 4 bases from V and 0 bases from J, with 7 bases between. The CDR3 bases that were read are TGTGCCAGCAGTAACAAAGCAAACTCCGACTACACC. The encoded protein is CASSNKANSDYT. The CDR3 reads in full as CASSNKANSDYTF.

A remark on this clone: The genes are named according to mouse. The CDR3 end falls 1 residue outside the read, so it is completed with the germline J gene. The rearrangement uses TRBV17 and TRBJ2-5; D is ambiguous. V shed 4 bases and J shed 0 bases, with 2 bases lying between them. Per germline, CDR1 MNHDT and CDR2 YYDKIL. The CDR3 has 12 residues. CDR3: CASSNNQDTQYF. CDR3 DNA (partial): TGTGCTAGCAGTAATAACCAAGACACCCAGTAC.

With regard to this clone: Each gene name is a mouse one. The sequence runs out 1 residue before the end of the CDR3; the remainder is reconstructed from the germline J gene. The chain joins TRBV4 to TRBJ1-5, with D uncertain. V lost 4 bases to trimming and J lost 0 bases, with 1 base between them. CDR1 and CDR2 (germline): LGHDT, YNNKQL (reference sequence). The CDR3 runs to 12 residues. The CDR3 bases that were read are TGTGCCAGCAGCTTTAACAACCAGGCTCCGCTT. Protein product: CASSFNNQAPL. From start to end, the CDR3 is CASSFNNQAPLF.

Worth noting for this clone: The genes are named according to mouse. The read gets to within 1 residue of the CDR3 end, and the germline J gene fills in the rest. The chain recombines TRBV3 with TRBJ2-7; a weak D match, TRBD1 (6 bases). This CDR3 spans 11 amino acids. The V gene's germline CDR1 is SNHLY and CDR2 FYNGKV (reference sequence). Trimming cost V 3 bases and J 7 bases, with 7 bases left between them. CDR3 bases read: TGTGCCAGCAGCTTTGACAGGGAACAGTAC. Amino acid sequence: CASSFDREQY. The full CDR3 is CASSFDREQYF.

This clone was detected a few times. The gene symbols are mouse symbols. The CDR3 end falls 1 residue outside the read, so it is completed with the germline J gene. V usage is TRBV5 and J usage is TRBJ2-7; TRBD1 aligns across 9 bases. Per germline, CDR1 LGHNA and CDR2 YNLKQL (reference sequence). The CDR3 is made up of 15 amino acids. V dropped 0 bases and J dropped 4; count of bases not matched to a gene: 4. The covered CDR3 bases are TGTGCCAGCAGCCAAGATGAGACAGGGGGATATGAACAGTAC. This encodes CASSQDETGGYEQY. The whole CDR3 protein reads CASSQDETGGYEQYF.

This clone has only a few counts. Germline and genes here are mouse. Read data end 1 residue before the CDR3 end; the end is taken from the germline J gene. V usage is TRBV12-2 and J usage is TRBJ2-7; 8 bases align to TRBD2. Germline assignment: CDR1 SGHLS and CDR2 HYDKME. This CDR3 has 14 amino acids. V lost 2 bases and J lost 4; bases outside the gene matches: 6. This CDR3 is CASSPSDWVYEQYF. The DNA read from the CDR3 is TGTGCCAGCTCTCCGTCGGACTGGGTTTATGAACAGTAC.

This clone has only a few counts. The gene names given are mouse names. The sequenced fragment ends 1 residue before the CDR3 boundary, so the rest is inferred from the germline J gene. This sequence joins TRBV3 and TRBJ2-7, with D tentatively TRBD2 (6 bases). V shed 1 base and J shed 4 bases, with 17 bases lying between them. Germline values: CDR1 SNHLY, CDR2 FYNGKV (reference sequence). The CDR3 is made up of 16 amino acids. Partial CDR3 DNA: TGTGCCAGCAGCTTAGAGGGCGGTGGGGGTCTTTATGAACAGTAC. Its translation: CASSLEGGGGLYEQY. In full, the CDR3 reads CASSLEGGGGLYEQYF.

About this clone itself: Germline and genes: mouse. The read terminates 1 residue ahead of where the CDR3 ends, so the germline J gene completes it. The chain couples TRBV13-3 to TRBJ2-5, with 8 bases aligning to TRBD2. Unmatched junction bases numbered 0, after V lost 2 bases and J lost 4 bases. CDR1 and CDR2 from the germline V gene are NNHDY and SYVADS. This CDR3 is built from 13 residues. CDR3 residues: CASSDWGEDTQYF. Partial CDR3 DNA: TGTGCCAGCAGTGACTGGGGGGAAGACACCCAGTAC.

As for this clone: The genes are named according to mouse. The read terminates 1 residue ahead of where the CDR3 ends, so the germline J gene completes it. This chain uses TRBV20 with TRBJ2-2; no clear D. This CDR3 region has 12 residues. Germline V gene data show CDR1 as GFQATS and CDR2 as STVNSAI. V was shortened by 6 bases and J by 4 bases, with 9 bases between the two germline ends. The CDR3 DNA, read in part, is TGTGGTGCCGGAGGAAGCACCGGGCAGCTCTAC. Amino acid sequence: CGAGGSTGQLY. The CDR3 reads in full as CGAGGSTGQLYF.

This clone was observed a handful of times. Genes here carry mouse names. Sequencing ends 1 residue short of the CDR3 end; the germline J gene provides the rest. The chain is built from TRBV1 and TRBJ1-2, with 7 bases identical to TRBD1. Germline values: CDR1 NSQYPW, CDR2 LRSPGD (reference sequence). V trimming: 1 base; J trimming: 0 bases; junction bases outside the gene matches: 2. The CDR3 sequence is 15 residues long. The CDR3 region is CTCSAVQGANSDYTF. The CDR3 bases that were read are TGCACCTGCAGTGCAGTTCAGGGGGCAAACTCCGACTACACC.

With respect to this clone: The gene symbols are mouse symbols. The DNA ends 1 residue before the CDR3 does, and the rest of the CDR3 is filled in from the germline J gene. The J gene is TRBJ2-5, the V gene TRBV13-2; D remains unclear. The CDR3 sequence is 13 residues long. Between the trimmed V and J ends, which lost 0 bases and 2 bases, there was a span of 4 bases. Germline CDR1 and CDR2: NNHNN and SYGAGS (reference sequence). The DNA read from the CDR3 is TGTGCCAGCGGTGATGCAGTCCAAGACACCCAGTAC. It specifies CASGDAVQDTQY. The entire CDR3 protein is CASGDAVQDTQYF.

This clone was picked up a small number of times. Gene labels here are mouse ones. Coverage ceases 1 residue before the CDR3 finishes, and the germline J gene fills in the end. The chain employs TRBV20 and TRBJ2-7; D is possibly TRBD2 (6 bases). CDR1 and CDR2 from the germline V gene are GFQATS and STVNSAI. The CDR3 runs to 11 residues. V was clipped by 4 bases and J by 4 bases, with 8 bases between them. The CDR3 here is CGAILGYEQYF. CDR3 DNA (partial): TGTGGTGCTATTCTGGGGTATGAACAGTAC.

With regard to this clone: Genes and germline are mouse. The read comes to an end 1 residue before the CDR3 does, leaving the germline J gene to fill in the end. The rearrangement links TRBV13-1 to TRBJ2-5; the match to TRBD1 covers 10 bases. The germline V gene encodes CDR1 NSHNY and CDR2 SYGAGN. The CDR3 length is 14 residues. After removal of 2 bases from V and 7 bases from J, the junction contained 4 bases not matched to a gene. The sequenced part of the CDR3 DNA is TGTGCCAGCAGTGAGCGACAGGGGGCGAACACCCAGTAC. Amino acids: CASSERQGANTQY. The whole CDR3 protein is CASSERQGANTQYF.

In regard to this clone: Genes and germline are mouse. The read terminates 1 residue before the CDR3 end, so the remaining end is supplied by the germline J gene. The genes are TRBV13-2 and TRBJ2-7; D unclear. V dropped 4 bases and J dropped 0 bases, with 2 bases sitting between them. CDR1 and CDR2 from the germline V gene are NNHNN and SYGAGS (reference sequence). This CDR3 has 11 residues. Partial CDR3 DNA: TGTGCCAGCGGTAACTCCTATGAACAGTAC. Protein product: CASGNSYEQY. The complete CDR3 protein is CASGNSYEQYF.

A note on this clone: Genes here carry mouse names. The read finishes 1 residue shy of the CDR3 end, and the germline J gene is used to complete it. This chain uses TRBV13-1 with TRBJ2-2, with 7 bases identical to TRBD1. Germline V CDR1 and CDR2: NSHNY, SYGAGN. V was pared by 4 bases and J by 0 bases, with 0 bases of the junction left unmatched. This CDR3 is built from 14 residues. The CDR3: CASSQGANTGQLYF. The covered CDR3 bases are TGTGCCAGCAGTCAGGGGGCAAACACCGGGCAGCTCTAC.

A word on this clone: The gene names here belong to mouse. The chain's CDR3 is CASGDPNTEVFF. Partial CDR3 DNA: TGTGCCAGCGGTGATCCAAACACAGAAGTCTTC. The chain couples TRBV13-2 to TRBJ1-1, with D unresolved. The CDR3 extends 1 residue past the end of the read, so its final part is completed from the germline J gene. The CDR3 consists of 12 residues. Germline V lookup: CDR1 NNHNN, CDR2 SYGAGS (reference sequence). V lost 1 base and J lost 0, with 1 base in between.

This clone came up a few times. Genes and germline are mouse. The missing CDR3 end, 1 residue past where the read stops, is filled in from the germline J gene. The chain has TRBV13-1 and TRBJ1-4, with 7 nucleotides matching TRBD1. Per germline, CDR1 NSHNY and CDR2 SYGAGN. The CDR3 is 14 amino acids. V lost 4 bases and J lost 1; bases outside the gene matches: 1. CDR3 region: CASSRQGSNERLFF. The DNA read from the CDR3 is TGTGCCAGCAGTCGACAGGGTTCCAACGAAAGATTATTT.